This TCR beta chain was found in a study of T cells expressing NK-cell markers. Study overall: All TCR beta repertoires analysed originated from sorted CD3+CD56+NKG2C+, CD3+CD56+NKG2C- and CD3+CD56-NKG2C+ T cells.

The CDR3 has 15 residues. From germline, CDR1 is SGHDT and CDR2 YYEEEE. For TCR beta, cDNA was produced by 5'RACE template switching with UMIs. One entry per CDR3 protein, without DNA, is what TCRdb gives after re-calling the 5' RACE reads. Its table lists fewer than 400,000 distinct CDR3 sequences. Findings and limits, study-wide: For six donors, the dominant NKG2C+ clonotypes made up roughly 1.0-7.5% of their CD8+ T cells.

Note on this clonotype: The antigen remains unidentified.

V is TRBV5-6 and J is TRBJ2-1; without DNA, the TCRdb call of TRBD1 cannot be checked. The receptor was derived from a man between 18 and 69 years old in good health. Sequenced sample: blood T cells: a sorted CD56 or NKG2C T cell subset, CD4+ or CD8+ T cells, or bulk PBMC T cells (not recorded which). CDR3 protein: CASRTTGGVFSEQFF.